These 18 T cell receptor beta chains originate from one sample sequenced in a study of CD8+ T cells in alopecia areata (dated by TCRdb to the late 2010s). Libraries were prepared through the immunoSEQ multiplex PCR assay. For TCR sequencing, RNA was extracted from every sample and reverse transcribed into cDNA to serve as template. TCRdb took over this immuneACCESS table, retaining in-frame rearrangements with V and J assigned. Such tables are incomplete; in checked studies, under half of the missing clones stem from an unresolved V gene, and the remainder is unexplained. A total of 150,000 to 200,000 clones appear in this sample, 60% of them only once. The ten most abundant clones make up just over 1% of the sample. Sample time point, as interpreted from the label and publication: less than 25 weeks on oral tofacitinib. The sample's treatment or condition label is to be understood as: oral pan-JAK inhibitor, 5-10 mg twice daily.

The sequencing used CD4+ T cells sorted from blood, collected at week 24, from a patient treated with tofacitinib. The receptors shown here come from a human donor with alopecia areata.

The V gene is TRBV6-1, the J gene TRBJ2-4; 10 bases map to TRBD2. The germline V gene has CDR1 MNHNS and CDR2 SASEGT. Trimming at V came to 4 bases and at J to 6 bases, leaving 6 bases not matched to a gene. The CDR3 totals 15 residues. The CDR3: CASSAKRGGPNIQYF. The CDR3 bases are TGTGCCAGCAGTGCCAAGCGGGGGGGCCCAAACATTCAGTACTTC.

The rearrangement uses TRBV4-3 and TRBJ1-2; tentatively, D is TRBD1 (6 bases). Germline CDR1 and CDR2: LGHNA and YSLEER. The germline V and J ends were trimmed by 0 bases and 4 bases, with 15 bases remaining between them. CDR3 length: 16 amino acids. For the CDR3, the DNA is TGCGCCAGCAGCCAAGATGGGGGCATTTCAGTCTATGGCTACACCTTC. This translates into CASSQDGGISVYGYTF.

This chain links TRBV29-1 with TRBJ2-7, with TRBD1 matching over 7 bases. The CDR3 is made up of 12 amino acids. The germline CDR1 and CDR2 sequences are SQVTM and ANQGSEA. V dropped 6 bases and J dropped 3; count of bases not matched to a gene: 5. DNA of the CDR3: TGCAGCGTCGGGACAGTGAACTACGAGCAGTACTTC. It codes for CSVGTVNYEQYF.

This chain links TRBV29-1 with TRBJ1-1, with a weak D call TRBD1 (6 bases). V was trimmed by 6 bases and J by 4 bases, leaving 9 bases between them. Germline-derived CDR1 and CDR2 are SQVTM and ANQGSEA. There are 11 residues in the CDR3. In nucleotides, the CDR3 is TGCAGCGTCCTGACAGGCACTGAAGCTTTCTTT. As protein: CSVLTGTEAFF.

This chain links TRBV30 with TRBJ1-4; the match to TRBD1 covers 7 bases. CDR3 length: 15 residues. Germline CDR1 is GTSNPN and CDR2 is SVGIG (reference sequence). J was trimmed by 1 base and V by 4 bases; bases with no gene match: 6. The CDR3 reads CAWTTGLGTNEKLFF. The CDR3 DNA sequence: TGTGCCTGGACGACAGGGCTCGGAACTAATGAAAAACTGTTTTTT.

The chain uses TRBV7-8 and TRBJ2-2, with a tentative D call TRBD2 (7 bases). The CDR3 sequence is 15 residues long. The germline V gene encodes CDR1 SGHVS and CDR2 FQNEAQ. V gave up 0 bases and J gave up 5 bases, with 10 bases separating them. The CDR3 DNA is TGTGCCAGCAGCTTAGCCGGGGGGACAACCGGGGAGCTGTTTTTT. Amino acid sequence: CASSLAGGTTGELFF.

The gene calls are TRBV6-5 and TRBJ1-2; 8 bases are a match to TRBD1. The junction had 7 bases not matched to a gene; V was cut back by 2 bases and J by 8 bases. CDR1 and CDR2 from the germline V gene are MNHEY and SVGAGI. The CDR3 length is 14 residues. CDR3 DNA sequence: TGTGCCAGCAGTTACCGAGACAGGGGAGGAGGCTACACCTTC. This gives the protein CASSYRDRGGGYTF.

This chain connects TRBV5-1 to TRBJ1-1; tentatively, D is TRBD1 (5 bases). Germline V CDR1 and CDR2: SGHRS, YFSETQ. V was shortened by 7 bases and J by 8 bases, with 12 bases between the two germline ends. This CDR3 is built from 11 residues. DNA for the CDR3: TGCGCCAGCTTGGAGGGACGGGAAGCTTTCTTT. Translating gives CASLEGREAFF.

V and J are TRBV6-5 and TRBJ1-1; unclear D gene. CDR1 is MNHEY, CDR2 SVGAGI, per germline. Trimming left V 3 bases short and J 3 bases short, with 8 bases between. This CDR3 spans 13 amino acids. The DNA of the CDR3 is TGTGCCAGCAGTTATCTGGACGACACTGAAGCTTTCTTT. Translating it yields CASSYLDDTEAFF.

This rearrangement joins TRBV6-5 to TRBJ2-6; D is unresolved. The germline CDR1 and CDR2 sequences are MNHEY and SVGAGI. The CDR3 consists of 14 residues. The V end was cut by 6 bases, the J end by 0 bases, with 6 bases between. CDR3 bases: TGTGCCAGCAGACCGAGCTCTGGGGCCAACGTCCTGACTTTC. Its protein product is CASRPSSGANVLTF.

This CDR3 is CASSPNRGNNEQFF. The DNA of the CDR3 is TGTGCCAGCAGCCCAAACAGGGGGAACAATGAGCAGTTCTTC. J is TRBJ2-1 and V is TRBV7-3; 8 nucleotides agree with TRBD1. V was clipped by 5 bases and J by 5 bases; unmatched bases: 5. This CDR3 is 14 amino acids long. Germline CDR1 is SGHTA and CDR2 is FQGTGA. Variable domain in full (rest from reference TRBV7-3 and TRBJ2-1): GAGVSQTPSNKVTEKGKYVELRCDPISGHTALYWYRQSLGQGPEFLIYFQGTGAADDSGLPNDRFFAVRPEGSVSTLKIQRTERGDSAVYLCASSPNRGNNEQFFGPGTRLTVL.

The chain links TRBV29-1 to TRBJ2-4; D gene ambiguous. The CDR3 spans 10 residues. Trimming pared 6 bases from V and 8 bases from J, leaving 8 bases between. Germline-derived CDR1 and CDR2 are SQVTM and ANQGSEA. CDR3 sequence: CSVREDIQYF. Written as DNA, the CDR3 is TGCAGCGTCAGAGAGGACATTCAGTACTTC.

The chain uses TRBV4-1 and TRBJ1-2; possibly TRBD1 for D (5 bases). The germline V and J ends were trimmed by 3 bases and 3 bases, with 11 bases remaining between them. Germline loops: CDR1 MGHRA, CDR2 YSYEKL. This CDR3 spans 14 amino acids. The CDR3 here is CASSHRGVDYGYTF. The CDR3, as DNA: TGCGCCAGCAGCCATAGAGGGGTAGACTATGGCTACACCTTC.

J is TRBJ2-7 and V is TRBV5-1; unclear D gene. Germline lookup yields CDR1 SGHRS and CDR2 YFSETQ. V was pared by 2 bases and J by 2 bases, with 23 bases between. The CDR3 covers 18 residues. The CDR3 spells CASSFHQFIPEAAYEQYF. CDR3 coding DNA: TGCGCCAGCAGCTTCCACCAGTTTATTCCGGAAGCAGCCTACGAGCAGTACTTC.

The chain is built from TRBV4-2 and TRBJ1-2, with 8 nucleotides matching TRBD1. J was trimmed by 3 bases and V by 3 bases; bases with no gene match: 0. Germline values: CDR1 LGHNA, CDR2 YNFKEQ. This CDR3 has 13 residues. CDR3: CASSQDRDYGYTF. CDR3 DNA sequence: TGTGCCAGCAGCCAGGACAGGGACTATGGCTACACCTTC.

The gene calls are TRBV14 and TRBJ1-2; weak D call: TRBD1 (6 bases). V was shortened by 1 base and J by 9 bases, with 12 bases between the two germline ends. The CDR3 covers 13 residues. The germline gives CDR1 SGHDN, CDR2 FVKESK. CDR3 DNA sequence: TGTGCCAGCAGCCAAGTTCCCGGGGGCCGCTACACCTTC. Its translation: CASSQVPGGRYTF.

This clone was seen a few times. CDR3 DNA: TGCAGCGTCGGATGGACTAGCGGATCCTACGAGCAGTACTTC. Its protein is CSVGWTSGSYEQYF. The genes are TRBV29-1 and TRBJ2-7; TRBD2 matches 10 bases. The V gene end was trimmed by 6 bases and the J gene end by 1 base; junction bases not matched to a gene: 6. The CDR3 consists of 14 residues. The germline CDR1 and CDR2 sequences are SQVTM and ANQGSEA.

V gene TRBV5-1 combines with J gene TRBJ2-3; TRBD2 is a possible D gene (6 bases). Germline values: CDR1 SGHRS, CDR2 YFSETQ. The CDR3 loop spans 15 amino acids. Deletions cut 0 bases from V and 5 bases from J, with 13 bases between. The CDR3 is CASSLAPGVGDTQYF. The CDR3 region has the DNA TGCGCCAGCAGCTTGGCTCCGGGGGTAGGAGATACGCAGTATTTT.